This T cell receptor (beta chain) was obtained from a study of T cell repertoires in cytomegalovirus infection. Worth noting for this clonotype: Its antigen is currently unknown.

TCRdb reanalysed the reads using MiXCR and keeps one entry per CDR3 protein. The sample includes hundreds of thousands of distinct CDR3 sequences, under 45% of them seen just once. V lost 2 bases, J lost 6 bases, and 13 bases stayed unmatched. Germline V gene lookup returns CDR1 MGHRA and CDR2 YSYEKL. The CDR3 has 17 residues. This sequence joins TRBV4-1 and TRBJ2-3, with 8 bases aligning to TRBD2. Here the sequenced sample was cultured PBMCs, taken from culture after CMV antigen stimulation. The origin of this receptor is a human donor in good health (CMV status not recorded). Some clones in this sample may be carry-over from other donors' samples. The CDR3 reads CASSQLWLRGGRDTQYF. In nucleotides, the CDR3 is TGCGCCAGCAGCCAATTATGGCTTCGCGGGGGGAGGGATACGCAGTATTTT.